What follows is one TCR beta chain and its context. The data stem from a study of blood T cell repertoires in COVID-19. In the study overall: COVID-19 samples, acute and convalescent, were from the United States, Italy and Spain. The analysed material was cDNA or gDNA that came from T cells, B-cell-depleted T cells, or PBMCs.

The V and J ends lost 5 bases and 0 bases respectively, with 7 bases between them. CDR1 is KGHSH and CDR2 is LQKENI in the germline V gene. The CDR3 spans 13 residues. The assay was immunoSEQ multiplex PCR, and TCRdb's table has in-frame clones only and misses some. The sample contains roughly 150,000 clones, about 86% of which appear only once. The receptor was derived from a woman in her 70s who had recovered from COVID-19. This chain joins TRBV18 and TRBJ1-2; no clear D. The specimen sequenced was peripheral blood. As DNA, the CDR3 is TGTGCCAGCTCATCCGGGACTAACTATGGCTACACCTTC. Translated, it gives CASSSGTNYGYTF.